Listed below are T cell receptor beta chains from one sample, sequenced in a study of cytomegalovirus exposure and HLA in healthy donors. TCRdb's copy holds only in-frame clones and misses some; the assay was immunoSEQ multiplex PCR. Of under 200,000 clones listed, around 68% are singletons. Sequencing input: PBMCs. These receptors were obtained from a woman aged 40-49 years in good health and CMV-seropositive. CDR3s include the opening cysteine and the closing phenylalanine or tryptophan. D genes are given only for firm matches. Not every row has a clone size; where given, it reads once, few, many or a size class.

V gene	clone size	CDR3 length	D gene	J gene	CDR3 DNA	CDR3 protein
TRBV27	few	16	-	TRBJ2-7	TGTGCCAGCAGACTTGGGGCTACAGGGTTTTCCTACGAGCAGTACTTC	CASRLGATGFSYEQYF
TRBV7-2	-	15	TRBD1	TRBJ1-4	TGTGCCAGCAGCTTATGGGGGACAGGGGCTGAAAAACTGTTTTTT	CASSLWGTGAEKLFF
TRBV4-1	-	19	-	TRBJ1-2	TGCGCCAGCAGCCCCATACTGAAGAACAGGCAAGACGTCCGCAGTGGCTACACCTTC	CASSPILKNRQDVRSGYTF
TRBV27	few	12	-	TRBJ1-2	TGTGCCAGCAGTTTCGGGGGGCTTGGCTACACCTTC	CASSFGGLGYTF
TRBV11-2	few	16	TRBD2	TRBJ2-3	TGTGCCAGCAGCGTGGGACTAGCGGGGTCCACAGATACGCAGTATTTT	CASSVGLAGSTDTQYF
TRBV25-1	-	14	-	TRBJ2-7	TGTGCCAGCAGTGAATATTACGGTCGCTACGAGCAGTACTTC	CASSEYYGRYEQYF
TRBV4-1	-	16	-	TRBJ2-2	TGCGCCAGCAGCCAAGAACAGGGCGGAACTACCGGGGAGCTGTTTTTT	CASSQEQGGTTGELFF
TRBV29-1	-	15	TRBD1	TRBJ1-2	TGCAGCGTTGGAGCCCCGGACAGGGATGACTATGGCTACACCTTC	CSVGAPDRDDYGYTF
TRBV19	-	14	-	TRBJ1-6	TGTGCCAGTAGTCCCGGGAGCCCACCTTCACCCCTCCACTTT	CASSPGSPPSPLHF
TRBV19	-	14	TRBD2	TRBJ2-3	TGTGCCAGTAGGGGACTAGCGAACACAGATACGCAGTATTTT	CASRGLANTDTQYF
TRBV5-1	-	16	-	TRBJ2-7	TGCGCCAGCAGCACCTCGAAGCAATTTAGCTCCTACGAGCAGTACTTC	CASSTSKQFSSYEQYF
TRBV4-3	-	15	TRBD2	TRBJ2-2	TGCGCCAGCGGGCCGGGAGGGCTCTCCGCCGGGGAGCTGTTTTTT	CASGPGGLSAGELFF
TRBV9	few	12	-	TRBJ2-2	TGTGCCAGCAGCGTCGCGGGCGGGGAGCTGTTTTTT	CASSVAGGELFF
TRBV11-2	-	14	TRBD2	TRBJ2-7	TGTGCCAGCAGCCCTCTAGCGGGAGGCTACGAGCAGTACTTC	CASSPLAGGYEQYF
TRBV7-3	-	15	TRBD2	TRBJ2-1	TGTGCCAGCAGCTTAACAGGGGAGGGTTACAATGAGCAGTTCTTC	CASSLTGEGYNEQFF
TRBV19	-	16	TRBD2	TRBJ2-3	TGTGCCAGTAGCCGCAATCTAGCGGGAGAAACAGATACGCAGTATTTT	CASSRNLAGETDTQYF
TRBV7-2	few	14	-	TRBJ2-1	TGTGCCAGCAGACCCGCCAGCTCCTACAATGAGCAGTTCTTC	CASRPASSYNEQFF
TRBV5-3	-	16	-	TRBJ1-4	TGTGCCAGAAGCTTGGCCCCCAGGGGTGGAGAGGAAAAACTGTTTTTT	CARSLAPRGGEEKLFF
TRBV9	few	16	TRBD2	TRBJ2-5	TGTGCCAGCACCCGAGGGGGGGCGGGGGGGCATGAGACCCAGTACTTC	CASTRGGAGGHETQYF
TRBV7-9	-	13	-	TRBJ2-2	TGTGCCAGCAGCCGAGGCGTCATCGGGGAGCTGTTTTTT	CASSRGVIGELFF
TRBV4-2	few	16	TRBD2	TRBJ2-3	TGTGCCAGCAGCCAAGCCTACGGGGGGGACACAGATACGCAGTATTTT	CASSQAYGGDTDTQYF
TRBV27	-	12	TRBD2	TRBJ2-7	TGTGCCAGCAGTGCGGGGGTCTACGAGCAGTACTTC	CASSAGVYEQYF
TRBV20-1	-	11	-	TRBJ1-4	TGCAGTGGGGGCAGGGCCGCGGAACTGTTTTTT	CSGGRAAELFF
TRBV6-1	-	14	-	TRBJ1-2	TGTGCCAGCAGATCCGCCGGACAAGGCTATGGCTACACCTTC	CASRSAGQGYGYTF
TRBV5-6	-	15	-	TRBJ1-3	TGTGCCAGCAGCTTGGCGAGGGTAGCTGGAAACACCATATATTTT	CASSLARVAGNTIYF
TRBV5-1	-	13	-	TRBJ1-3	TGCGCCAGCAGCACGGACTTTGGAAACACCATATATTTT	CASSTDFGNTIYF
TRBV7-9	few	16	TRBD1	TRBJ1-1	TGTGCCAGCAGCTTAGGGCTGACAGGGGGCGTCGCAGAAGCTTTCTTT	CASSLGLTGGVAEAFF
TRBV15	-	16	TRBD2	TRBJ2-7	TGTGCCACCAGCAGAGATGCAGCTAGCGGTCGGTACGAGCAGTACTTC	CATSRDAASGRYEQYF
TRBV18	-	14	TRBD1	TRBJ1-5	TGTGCCAGCTCACCCGGGACAGGGGATCAGCCCCAGCATTTT	CASSPGTGDQPQHF
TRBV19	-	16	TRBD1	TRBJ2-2	TGTGCCAGTAGTCCCCGGGCAGGGGGCACCACCGGGGAGCTGTTTTTT	CASSPRAGGTTGELFF
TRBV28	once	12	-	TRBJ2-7	TGTGCCAGCATCTACCCCGGCGGCGAGCAGTACTTC	CASIYPGGEQYF
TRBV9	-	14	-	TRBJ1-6	TGTGCCAGCAGCGTCCGTCAGTATAATTCACCCCTCCACTTT	CASSVRQYNSPLHF
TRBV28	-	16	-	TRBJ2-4	TGTGCCAGCAGTTCACAGGGAGCCCCTCAAGCGAACATTCAGTACTTC	CASSSQGAPQANIQYF
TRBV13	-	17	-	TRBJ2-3	TGTGCCAGCAGCCCCACCCGGACTGACCCTAGCACAGATACGCAGTATTTT	CASSPTRTDPSTDTQYF
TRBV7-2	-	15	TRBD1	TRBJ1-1	TGTGCCAGCAGTTGGGACAGGGGGCGATTCACTGAAGCTTTCTTT	CASSWDRGRFTEAFF
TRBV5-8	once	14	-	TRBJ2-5	TGTGCCAGCAGCTTGGGCCGCGGACAAGAGACCCAGTACTTC	CASSLGRGQETQYF